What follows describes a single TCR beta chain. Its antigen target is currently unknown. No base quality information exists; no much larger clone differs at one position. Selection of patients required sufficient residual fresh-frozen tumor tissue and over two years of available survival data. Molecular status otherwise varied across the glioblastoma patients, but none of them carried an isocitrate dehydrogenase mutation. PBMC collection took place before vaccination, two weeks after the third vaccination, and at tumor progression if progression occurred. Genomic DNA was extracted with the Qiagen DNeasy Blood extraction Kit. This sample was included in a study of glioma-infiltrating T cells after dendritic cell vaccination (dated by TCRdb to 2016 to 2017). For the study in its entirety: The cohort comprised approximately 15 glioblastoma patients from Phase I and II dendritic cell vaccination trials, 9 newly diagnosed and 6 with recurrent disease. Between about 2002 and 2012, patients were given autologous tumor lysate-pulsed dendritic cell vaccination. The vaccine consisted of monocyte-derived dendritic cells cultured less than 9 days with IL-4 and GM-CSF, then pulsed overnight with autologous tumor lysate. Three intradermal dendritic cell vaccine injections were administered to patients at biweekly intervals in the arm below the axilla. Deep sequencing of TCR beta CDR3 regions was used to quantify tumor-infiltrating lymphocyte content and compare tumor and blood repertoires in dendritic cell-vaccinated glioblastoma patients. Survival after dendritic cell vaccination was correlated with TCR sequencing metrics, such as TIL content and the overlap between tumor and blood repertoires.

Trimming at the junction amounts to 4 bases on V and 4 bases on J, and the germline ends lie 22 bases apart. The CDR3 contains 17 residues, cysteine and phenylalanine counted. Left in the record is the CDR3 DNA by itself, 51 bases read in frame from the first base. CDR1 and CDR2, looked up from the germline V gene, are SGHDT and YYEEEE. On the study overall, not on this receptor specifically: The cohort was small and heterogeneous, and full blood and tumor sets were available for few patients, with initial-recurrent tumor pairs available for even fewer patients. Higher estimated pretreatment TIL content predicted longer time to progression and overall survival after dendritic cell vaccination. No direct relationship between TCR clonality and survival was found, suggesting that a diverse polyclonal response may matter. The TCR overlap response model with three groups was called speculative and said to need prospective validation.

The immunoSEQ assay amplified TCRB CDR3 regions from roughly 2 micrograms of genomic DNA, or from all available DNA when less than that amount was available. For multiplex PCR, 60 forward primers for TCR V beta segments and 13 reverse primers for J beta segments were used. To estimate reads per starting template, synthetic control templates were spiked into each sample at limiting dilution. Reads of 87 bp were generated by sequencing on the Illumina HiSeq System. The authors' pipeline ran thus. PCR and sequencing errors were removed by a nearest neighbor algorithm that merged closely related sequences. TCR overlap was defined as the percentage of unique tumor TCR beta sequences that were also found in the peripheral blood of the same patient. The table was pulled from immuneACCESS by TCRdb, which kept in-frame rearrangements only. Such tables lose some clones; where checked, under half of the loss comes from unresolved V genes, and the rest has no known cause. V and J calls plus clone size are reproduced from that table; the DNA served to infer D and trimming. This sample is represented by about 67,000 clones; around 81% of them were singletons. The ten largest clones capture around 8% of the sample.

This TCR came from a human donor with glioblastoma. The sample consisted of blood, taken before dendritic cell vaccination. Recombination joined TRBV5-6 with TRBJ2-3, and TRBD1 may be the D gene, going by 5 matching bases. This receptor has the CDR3 CASSGARWTNPPDTQYF. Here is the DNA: TGTGCCAGCAGCGGGGCCCGGTGGACCAATCCACCAGATACGCAGTATTTT.